Listed here are 18 T cell receptor beta chains from one sample, sequenced in a study of T cell repertoires in cytomegalovirus infection. No antigen has been assigned to these receptors. TCRdb analysed the reads with MiXCR anew, one entry per CDR3 protein. Of hundreds of thousands of distinct CDR3 sequences in the sample, 30% to 40% were seen once. Sample: cultured PBMCs, taken from culture after CMV antigen stimulation. The source of these receptors is a human donor in good health (CMV status not recorded). Some clones in this sample may be carry-over from other donors' samples.

This clonotype was counted a single time. The chain recombines TRBV19 with TRBJ2-7; D gene uncertain. CDR1 LNHDA and CDR2 SQIVND come from the germline V gene (reference sequence). This CDR3 comprises 13 residues. With 7 bases removed from V and 0 bases from J, the gap between germline ends came to 10 bases. The CDR3 DNA follows: TGTGCCAGTAAAGGTTTGGGCTCCTACGAGCAGTACTTC. It specifies CASKGLGSYEQYF.

By frequency in the sample, this clonotype is medium-sized. J is TRBJ2-1 and V is TRBV6-2 or TRBV6-3; D remains unclear. With 7 bases removed from V and 4 bases from J, the gap between germline ends came to 14 bases. This CDR3 has 14 residues. The germline V gene encodes CDR1 MNHEY and CDR2 SVGEGT. This CDR3 reads CASTDRQEYNEQFF. CDR3 in DNA: TGTGCCAGCACCGACCGGCAGGAGTACAATGAGCAGTTCTTC.

This clonotype has just a few counts. A read error may explain this, as a much larger clone is one base away. This rearrangement joins TRBV7-8 to TRBJ1-5, with TRBD1 as a possible D gene (5 bases). V dropped 2 bases and J dropped 4 bases, with 9 bases sitting between them. CDR3 length: 14 amino acids. Germline V CDR1 and CDR2: SGHVS, FQNEAQ. CDR3 residues: CASSLFGTNQPQHF. The CDR3 region has the DNA TGTGCCAGCAGCTTATTCGGGACTAATCAGCCCCAGCATTTT.

The V and J genes are TRBV7-6 and TRBJ2-1; 8 bases are a match to TRBD2. The J segment lost 4 bases and the V segment lost 3 bases, leaving 11 bases of the junction unmatched. The CDR3 runs 17 residues. The germline CDR1 and CDR2 sequences are SGHVS and FNYEAQ. The CDR3 is CASSFGGGLGLYNEQFF. The CDR3, as DNA: TGTGCCAGCAGCTTCGGGGGGGGATTGGGTTTGTACAATGAGCAGTTCTTC. The full variable domain, rest sourced from reference TRBV7-6 and TRBJ2-1, is GAGVSQSPRYKVTKRGQDVALRCDPISGHVSLYWYRQALGQGPEFLTYFNYEAQQDKSGLPNDRFSAERPEGSISTLTIQRTEQRDSAMYRCASSFGGGLGLYNEQFFGPGTRLTVL.

The table lists this clonotype with a few counts. V and J are TRBV10-3 and TRBJ1-5; tentative D call: TRBD1 (6 bases). Germline CDR1 and CDR2: ENHRY and SYGVKD. Trimming pared 2 bases from V and 5 bases from J, leaving 10 bases between. The CDR3 sequence is 14 residues long. CDR3 amino acids: CAISEGAGDQPQHF. Here the CDR3 DNA reads TGTGCCATCAGTGAGGGGGCAGGGGATCAGCCCCAGCATTTT.

The chain couples TRBV6-2 or TRBV6-3 to TRBJ1-6, with D maybe TRBD1 (5 bases). V lost 2 bases and J 9 bases, leaving 11 bases between the germline ends. The CDR3 runs to 14 residues. Germline V lookup: CDR1 MNHEY, CDR2 SVGEGT. The CDR3 is CASSYGAAGSPLHF. The CDR3 DNA is TGTGCCAGCAGTTACGGGGCGGCGGGTTCACCCCTCCACTTT.

V is TRBV4-3 and J is TRBJ2-6; 9 positions match TRBD1. The germline V gene encodes CDR1 LGHNA and CDR2 YSLEER. J was trimmed by 0 bases and V by 0 bases; bases with no gene match: 3. CDR3 length: 18 residues. CDR3 nucleotide sequence: TGCGCCAGCAGCCAAGAAACAGGGGGCGTCTCTGGGGCCAACGTCCTGACTTTC. This gives the protein CASSQETGGVSGANVLTF.

The rearrangement joins TRBV19 to TRBJ2-7, with D unresolved. This CDR3 contains 13 residues. Germline V lookup: CDR1 LNHDA, CDR2 SQIVND (reference sequence). V gave up 6 bases and J gave up 1 base, with 10 bases separating them. CDR3 residues: CASRASTSYEQYF. The CDR3 DNA reads as TGTGCCAGTAGAGCGTCAACTTCCTACGAGCAGTACTTC.

The rearrangement links TRBV13 to TRBJ1-4, with D perhaps TRBD1 (5 bases). Germline lookup yields CDR1 PRHDT and CDR2 FYEKMQ (reference sequence). The germline V and J ends were trimmed by 2 bases and 5 bases, with 12 bases remaining between them. CDR3 length equals 15 residues. This CDR3 reads CASSLFQGGNEKLFF. CDR3 nucleotide sequence: TGTGCCAGCAGCTTATTTCAGGGTGGGAATGAAAAACTGTTTTTT.

There are a few counts of this clonotype. The J gene is TRBJ2-1, the V gene TRBV27; 12 positions match TRBD2. The trim removed 5 bases at V and 6 bases at J, leaving 8 bases unmatched. Germline V gene lookup returns CDR1 MNHEY and CDR2 SMNVEV (reference sequence). CDR3 length: 16 residues. CDR3 protein: CASSTRGLAGSNEQFF. DNA of the CDR3: TGTGCCAGCAGTACGAGGGGACTAGCGGGTTCCAATGAGCAGTTCTTC.

A few counts support this clonotype. The rearrangement uses TRBV10-3 and TRBJ2-1; 12 positions agree with TRBD2. The trim removed 4 bases at V and 7 bases at J, leaving 5 bases unmatched. Germline V CDR1 and CDR2: ENHRY, SYGVKD. This CDR3 spans 15 amino acids. CDR3 region: CAISALAGGGNEQFF. The CDR3 region has the DNA TGTGCCATCAGTGCTCTAGCGGGAGGGGGTAATGAGCAGTTCTTC.

This clonotype has more than one count but fewer than ten. The chain joins TRBV7-9 to TRBJ1-2; weak D call: TRBD1 (6 bases). Trimming removed 5 bases at V and 2 bases at J, with 12 bases between. This CDR3 is 14 amino acids long. Germline CDR1 reads SEHNR; CDR2 reads FQNEAQ (reference sequence). The CDR3 spells CASSPRGGNYGYTF. CDR3 bases: TGTGCCAGCAGCCCTCGAGGGGGGAACTATGGCTACACCTTC. Based on the CDR3 plus reference TRBV7-9 and TRBJ1-2, the full variable domain is DTGVSQNPRHKITKRGQNVTFRCDPISEHNRLYWYRQTLGQGPEFLTYFQNEAQLEKSRLLSDRFSAERPKGSFSTLEIQRTEQGDSAMYLCASSPRGGNYGYTFGSGTRLTVV.

V is TRBV6-2 or TRBV6-3 and J is TRBJ2-4, with D unclear. The CDR3 has 17 amino acids. Trimming took 5 bases from V and 0 from J, leaving 17 bases between them. CDR1 is MNHEY, CDR2 SVGEGT, per germline. CDR3 in DNA: TGTGCCAGCAGTCCCTCGCGGACCATGATAGCCAAAAACATTCAGTACTTC. Amino acid sequence: CASSPSRTMIAKNIQYF.

The rearrangement uses TRBV7-3 and TRBJ2-5, with a possible D match to TRBD2 (6 bases). Germline values: CDR1 SGHTA, CDR2 FQGTGA. The CDR3 runs to 15 residues. V lost 4 bases to trimming and J lost 5 bases, with 17 bases between them. The CDR3 reads CASSSTRGTGETQYF. The CDR3 DNA reads TGTGCCAGCAGCTCCACACGGGGGACCGGGGAGACCCAGTACTTC.

The CDR3 loop is CASALRGQGGTGELFF. CDR3 coding DNA: TGTGCCAGTGCCCTCCGGGGACAGGGGGGCACCGGGGAGCTGTTTTTT. The rearrangement links TRBV19 to TRBJ2-2, with 11 bases aligning to TRBD1. V dropped 8 bases and J dropped 4; count of bases not matched to a gene: 9. Germline CDR1 and CDR2: LNHDA and SQIVND (reference sequence). This CDR3 has 16 residues.

This clonotype was observed a handful of times. The rearrangement links TRBV4-3 to TRBJ2-6; 8 bases are shared with TRBD2. Losses at the gene ends were 1 base for V and 0 bases for J; bases not matched to a gene: 2. The CDR3 loop spans 17 amino acids. Germline V gene lookup returns CDR1 LGHNA and CDR2 YSLEER. The CDR3: CASSQGTSSSGANVLTF. CDR3 coding DNA: TGCGCCAGCAGCCAAGGGACTAGCAGCTCTGGGGCCAACGTCCTGACTTTC.

The chain employs TRBV6-1 and TRBJ2-2, with unresolved D. The germline gives CDR1 MNHNS, CDR2 SASEGT. V lost 6 bases to trimming and J lost 6 bases, with 14 bases between them. The CDR3 has 14 amino acids. The DNA for the CDR3 is TGTGCCAGCAGATGGGAAGGTAGAGCCGGGGAGCTGTTTTTT. Translation: CASRWEGRAGELFF.

This clonotype turned up a few times. This chain connects TRBV6-1 to TRBJ1-1; D remains ambiguous. V lost 2 bases and J lost 1, with 5 bases in between. The CDR3 consists of 13 residues. Germline lookup yields CDR1 MNHNS and CDR2 SASEGT. The CDR3 coding sequence is TGTGCCAGCAGTGAATGGTCGAACACTGAAGCTTTCTTT. Its translation is CASSEWSNTEAFF.